The 2 T cell receptor beta chains listed next were all sequenced from one sample in a study of blood T cells in healthy people across ages. A sample-barcoded 5' primer and a J-beta primer mix were used in a second PCR of roughly 7 to 11 cycles. TCRdb analysed the 5' RACE reads with MiXCR anew, one entry per CDR3 protein. In the table there are hundreds of thousands of distinct CDR3 sequences, around a fifth of which are singletons. The sequencing sample was made of blood. Receptors were obtained from a man in his 70s in good health.

This clonotype was observed a handful of times. The rearrangement joins TRBV20-1 to TRBJ2-1; no reliable D call. Germline V gene data show CDR1 as DFQATT and CDR2 as SNEGSKA (reference sequence). Trimming cost V 3 bases and J 4 bases, with 13 bases left between them. The length of the CDR3 is 14 residues. The CDR3 reads CSARSGHRYNEQFF. In DNA, the CDR3 is TGCAGTGCTAGGTCCGGGCACCGATACAATGAGCAGTTCTTC.

This clonotype was counted once. With a much larger clone just one base away, this may be a read error. The rearrangement joins TRBV28 to TRBJ1-5; D is ambiguous. CDR3 length: 13 residues. The V gene lost 7 bases and the J gene lost 0 bases, with 7 bases spanning the gap. Germline-derived CDR1 and CDR2 are MDHEN and SYDVKM. The DNA for the CDR3 is TGTGCCAGCAATTGGAATAGCAATCAGCCCCAGCATTTT. This gives the protein CASNWNSNQPQHF.